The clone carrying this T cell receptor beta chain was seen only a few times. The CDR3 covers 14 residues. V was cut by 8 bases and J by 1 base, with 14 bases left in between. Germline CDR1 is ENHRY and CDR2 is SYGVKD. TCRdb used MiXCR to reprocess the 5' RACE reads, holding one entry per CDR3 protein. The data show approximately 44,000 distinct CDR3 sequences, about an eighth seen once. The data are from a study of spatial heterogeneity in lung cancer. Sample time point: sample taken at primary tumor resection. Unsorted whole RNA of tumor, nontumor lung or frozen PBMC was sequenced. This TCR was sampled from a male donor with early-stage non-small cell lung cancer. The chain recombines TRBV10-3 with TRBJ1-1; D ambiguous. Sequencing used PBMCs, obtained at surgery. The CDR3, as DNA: TGTGCCATCGGTTGGTCTCTGGAGAACACTGAAGCTTTCTTT. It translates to CAIGWSLENTEAFF.